The 22 T cell receptor beta chains below all came from one sample that was sequenced in a study of CXCR3-negative and CXCR3-positive naive CD8 T cells. The libraries of TRB cDNA were constructed through 5' RACE using UMI labels. TCRdb reprocessed the 5' RACE reads and keeps a single row for each CDR3 protein, giving no DNA. The sample data list about 39,000 distinct CDR3 sequences. The sequenced sample consisted of memory CD8+ T cells from blood. These receptors were taken from a human donor in good health. Some clones in this sample may be carry-over from other donors' samples.

This chain links TRBV4-3 with TRBJ2-1; TCRdb's D call of TRBD2 is untestable without DNA. Germline CDR1 is LGHNA and CDR2 is YSLEER. The CDR3 loop spans 17 amino acids. CDR3: CASSQEERGSSYNEQFF.

This rearrangement joins TRBV28 to TRBJ1-2; TCRdb calls TRBD1, which cannot be checked without DNA. Germline CDR1 MDHEN, CDR2 SYDVKM. CDR3 length equals 14 residues. The CDR3 sequence is CASSLPGINYGYTF.

The J gene is TRBJ1-4, the V gene TRBV4-3. CDR1 is LGHNA and CDR2 is YSLEER in the germline V gene. The CDR3 length is 20 residues. The CDR3 reads CASSQDRVVRPGDIDEKLFF.

This sequence joins TRBV7-2 and TRBJ2-7. The CDR3 length is 16 residues. Germline V gene lookup returns CDR1 SGHTA and CDR2 FQGNSA. The CDR3 is CASSLTVGKLHYEQYF.

This chain uses TRBV28 with TRBJ2-3; the TRBD2 assignment by TCRdb is unverifiable without DNA. The CDR3 spans 15 residues. The V gene's germline CDR1 is MDHEN and CDR2 SYDVKM. CDR3 sequence: CASREFGTSTDTQYF.

This rearrangement joins TRBV28 to TRBJ2-1. CDR1 is MDHEN, CDR2 SYDVKM, per germline. CDR3 length: 12 amino acids. CDR3 sequence: CASSLRANEQFF.

V gene TRBV7-9 combines with J gene TRBJ2-1; TCRdb calls TRBD2, which cannot be checked without DNA. Germline-derived CDR1 and CDR2 are SEHNR and FQNEAQ (reference sequence). The CDR3 runs to 16 residues. CDR3 amino acids: CASSPGTSASYNEQFF.

The chain is built from TRBV5-5 and TRBJ2-2; the D gene TCRdb calls, TRBD1, cannot be checked with no DNA. The CDR3 sequence is 15 residues long. The V gene's germline CDR1 is SGHKS and CDR2 YYEKEE (reference sequence). The CDR3 loop is CASSPPVGDTGELFF. Full variable domain (rest looked up from reference TRBV5-5 and TRBJ2-2): DAGVTQSPTHLIKTRGQQVTLRCSPISGHKSVSWYQQVLGQGPQFIFQYYEKEERGRGNFPDRFSARQFPNYSSELNVNALLLGDSALYLCASSPPVGDTGELFFGEGSRLTVL.

This chain joins TRBV25-1 and TRBJ2-5; no DNA is available, so the TRBD2 call from TCRdb remains unchecked. This CDR3 has 16 residues. Germline V gene data show CDR1 as MGHDK and CDR2 as SYGVNS. The CDR3 sequence: CASSEFGRTAEETQYF. The full variable domain, completed using reference TRBV25-1 and TRBJ2-5, is EADIYQTPRYLVIGTGKKITLECSQTMGHDKMYWYQQDPGMELHLIHYSYGVNSTEKGDLSSESTVSRIRTEHFPLTLESARPSHTSQYLCASSEFGRTAEETQYFGPGTRLLVL.

The rearrangement joins TRBV9 to TRBJ2-2; without DNA, the TCRdb call of TRBD2 cannot be checked. The CDR3 extends over 16 amino acids. Looked up from germline, CDR1 is SGDLS and CDR2 is YYNGEE. Here the CDR3 reads CASSVVDGSISGELFF.

The rearrangement uses TRBV12-3 or TRBV12-4 and TRBJ2-2; the D call of TRBD1 rests on TCRdb alone, since no DNA is present to check it. The CDR3 runs 15 residues. The chain's CDR3 is CASRRREGLTGELFF.

The chain employs TRBV29-1 and TRBJ2-1. This CDR3 has 13 amino acids. Germline CDR1 SQVTM, CDR2 ANQGSEA. The CDR3 region is CSYHRSTYNEQFF.

V usage is TRBV11-2 and J usage is TRBJ2-7; the D call from TCRdb, TRBD2, cannot be confirmed without DNA. Germline CDR1 is SGHAT and CDR2 is FQNNGV. This CDR3 contains 15 residues. CDR3 region: CASSFWTSGVGEQYF.

This chain links TRBV5-5 with TRBJ2-4. The CDR3 extends over 13 amino acids. The germline gives CDR1 SGHKS, CDR2 YYEKEE (reference sequence). The CDR3 is CASSLATTDIQYF. The full variable domain, its missing parts supplied by reference TRBV5-5 and TRBJ2-4, is DAGVTQSPTHLIKTRGQQVTLRCSPISGHKSVSWYQQVLGQGPQFIFQYYEKEERGRGNFPDRFSARQFPNYSSELNVNALLLGDSALYLCASSLATTDIQYFGAGTRLSVL.

The chain couples TRBV20-1 to TRBJ1-2. CDR1 and CDR2 (germline): DFQATT, SNEGSKA (reference sequence). The CDR3 contains 14 residues. The CDR3 here is CSARRGVLREGYTF.

The V gene is TRBV11-3, the J gene TRBJ2-4; the D call from TCRdb, TRBD1, cannot be confirmed without DNA. Per germline, CDR1 SGHNT and CDR2 YENEEA. The CDR3 sequence is 13 residues long. CDR3 protein: CASSGLGQDDKYF.

The chain joins TRBV7-2 to TRBJ2-7; the TCRdb D gene call, TRBD2, has no DNA to confirm it. CDR3 length: 16 amino acids. Germline lookup yields CDR1 SGHTA and CDR2 FQGNSA. The CDR3 sequence is CASSLELAAGLYEQYF.

The gene calls are TRBV10-3 and TRBJ2-5; TCRdb gives TRBD1 as the D gene, but with no DNA this cannot be confirmed. Germline V gene sequence: CDR1 ENHRY, CDR2 SYGVKD. This CDR3 has 17 residues. CDR3: CAISEGDRAIFQETQYF.

The chain has TRBV7-8 and TRBJ2-2; with no DNA, the TCRdb D assignment of TRBD2 cannot be verified. Germline V lookup: CDR1 SGHVS, CDR2 FQNEAQ. This CDR3 comprises 16 residues. This chain's CDR3 is CASSLGRAPNTGELFF.

This chain joins TRBV5-1 and TRBJ2-1. The CDR3 has 16 amino acids. Looked up from germline, CDR1 is SGHRS and CDR2 is YFSETQ. This CDR3 reads CASSLVLAESYNEQFF.

This chain joins TRBV4-3 and TRBJ2-7; there is no DNA to check the TCRdb D call of TRBD2. The CDR3 runs 15 residues. Germline CDR1 reads LGHNA; CDR2 reads YSLEER. The CDR3 here is CASSQERGGTYEQYF.

V usage is TRBV28 and J usage is TRBJ2-7; lacking DNA, the TRBD1 call made by TCRdb goes unchecked. CDR1 is MDHEN and CDR2 is SYDVKM in the germline V gene. This CDR3 contains 14 residues. CDR3: CASSPTGYPYEQYF.